One sample yielded the 10 T cell receptor beta chains listed below, sequenced in a study of patients and donors after allogeneic stem cell transplantation. Via MiXCR, TCRdb re-called the RT-PCR reads, giving one row per CDR3 protein. The data show about 960,000 distinct CDR3 sequences, with 15% to 20% seen just once and roughly 6.4% held by the top ten. Sequencing was carried out using blood, either unsorted or a sorted T cell fraction (not recorded which). All receptors come from a human donor who was either an allogeneic HSCT recipient or a stem cell or donor lymphocyte infusion donor (not recorded which). It is not recorded whose cells these are; they may come from a transplant donor.

V gene TRBV5-1 combines with J gene TRBJ1-4; D uncertain. The V end lost 0 bases, the J end lost 0 bases, and 9 bases lay between the germline ends. This CDR3 contains 16 residues. Germline values: CDR1 SGHRS, CDR2 YFSETQ. DNA for the CDR3: TGCGCCAGCAGCTTGGGCCCGCGTACAACTAATGAAAAACTGTTTTTT. This translates into CASSLGPRTTNEKLFF.

The table lists this clonotype with a few counts. The rearrangement uses TRBV20-1 and TRBJ1-1; D may be TRBD1 (5 bases). CDR1 DFQATT and CDR2 SNEGSKA come from the germline V gene (reference sequence). V was trimmed by 3 bases and J by 8 bases, leaving 10 bases between them. There are 11 residues in the CDR3. The CDR3 here is CSARGDGEAFF. The CDR3 coding sequence is TGCAGTGCTAGGGGGGACGGAGAAGCTTTCTTT.

This clonotype has a handful of counts. The chain employs TRBV20-1 and TRBJ2-1; possibly TRBD2 for D (6 bases). Germline loops: CDR1 DFQATT, CDR2 SNEGSKA (reference sequence). V was clipped by 5 bases and J by 1 base, with 12 bases between them. This CDR3 is 14 amino acids long. CDR3 DNA: TGCAGTGCTTTGCGGGGCACATCCTACAATGAGCAGTTCTTC. As protein: CSALRGTSYNEQFF.

Only a few counts were recorded for this clonotype. The gene calls are TRBV20-1 and TRBJ1-2, with 7 bases that match TRBD1. The germline V gene encodes CDR1 DFQATT and CDR2 SNEGSKA (reference sequence). The CDR3 totals 12 residues. The J segment lost 8 bases and the V segment lost 3 bases, leaving 6 bases of the junction unmatched. CDR3 region: CSASDRVGGYTF. The CDR3 nucleotides are TGCAGTGCTAGCGACAGGGTTGGCGGCTACACCTTC.

DNA for the CDR3: TGTGCCAGCAGCTCCTTTAGGGCAGCCTACGAGCAGTACTTC. As protein: CASSSFRAAYEQYF. The J gene is TRBJ2-7, the V gene TRBV7-9; D remains unclear. Looked up from germline, CDR1 is SEHNR and CDR2 is FQNEAQ (reference sequence). V was clipped by 4 bases and J by 2 bases, with 12 bases between them. The CDR3 is 14 amino acids. Filled out from reference TRBV7-9 and TRBJ2-7, the complete variable domain reads DTGVSQNPRHKITKRGQNVTFRCDPISEHNRLYWYRQTLGQGPEFLTYFQNEAQLEKSRLLSDRFSAERPKGSFSTLEIQRTEQGDSAMYLCASSSFRAAYEQYFGPGTRLTVT.

The J gene is TRBJ1-6, the V gene TRBV25-1, with unresolved D. This CDR3 region has 13 residues. Germline lookup yields CDR1 MGHDK and CDR2 SYGVNS. With 1 base removed from V and 9 bases from J, the gap between germline ends came to 7 bases. The DNA for the CDR3 is TGTGCCAGCAGTGAATTGGGTTTTTCACCCCTCCACTTT. The encoded protein is CASSELGFSPLHF.

V and J are TRBV10-3 and TRBJ2-5; D possibly uses TRBD1 or TRBD2 (5 bases each). Germline V lookup: CDR1 ENHRY, CDR2 SYGVKD. The CDR3 has 13 amino acids. V was shortened by 8 bases and J by 3 bases, with 13 bases between the two germline ends. The CDR3: CAIGALAEETQYF. DNA for the CDR3: TGTGCCATCGGGGCTCTAGCCGAAGAGACCCAGTACTTC.

This clonotype was counted between two and nine times. The chain carries TRBV20-1 and TRBJ2-7, with D perhaps matching TRBD2 (6 bases). This CDR3 is 15 amino acids long. The germline V and J ends were trimmed by 3 bases and 3 bases, with 18 bases remaining between them. Per the germline V gene, CDR1 is DFQATT and CDR2 is SNEGSKA (reference sequence). The CDR3 coding sequence is TGCAGTGCTAGTTCCGCCGGGACTCCCGACTACGAGCAGTACTTC. This sequence encodes CSASSAGTPDYEQYF.

This clonotype was picked up a small number of times. The chain links TRBV29-1 to TRBJ2-6; D ambiguous. Per germline, CDR1 SQVTM and CDR2 ANQGSEA. The CDR3 extends over 15 amino acids. Trimming removed 2 bases from V and 0 bases from J, with 8 bases in between. CDR3 in DNA: TGCAGCGTTGAACTGGCCCTCTCTGGGGCCAACGTCCTGACTTTC. This translates into CSVELALSGANVLTF.

This clonotype was seen repeatedly, ten times or more. The rearrangement links TRBV12-3 or TRBV12-4 to TRBJ2-3, with D possibly TRBD2 on 7 matching bases. The V gene lost 6 bases and the J gene lost 4 bases, with 14 bases spanning the gap. This CDR3 is 14 amino acids long. The CDR3 DNA reads as TGTGCCAGCAGCCCATCGGGGGGCGCAGATACGCAGTATTTT. It encodes CASSPSGGADTQYF.